This T cell receptor (beta chain) comes out of a study of Ad26.COV2.S vaccination and SARS-CoV-2 variants. Findings of the study overall: TCR breadth and depth analyses may have underestimated total T cell responses.

Germline CDR1 is SEHNR and CDR2 is FQNEAQ (reference sequence). V was clipped by 0 bases and J by 5 bases, with 8 bases between them. The CDR3 has 13 amino acids. Treatment given: around 19 received Ad26.COV2.S at low or high dose, single or two shots; five or six received placebo; per-sample allocation not given. After the first vaccine or placebo injection, samples were drawn on day 63. Comment on this clone: Its antigen remains unknown. The same CDR3 also results from other DNA sequences found in this sample.

The data were produced by immunoSEQ multiplex PCR, yet TCRdb's version contains in-frame clones alone and is incomplete. The sample contains 400,000 to 500,000 clones, 70% to 90% of which appear only once. The rearrangement joins TRBV7-9 to TRBJ2-7, with D hard to call. The receptor was derived from a person between 18 and 65 years old who received the Ad26.COV2.S COVID-19 vaccine or a placebo. The sequencing here drew on peripheral blood, taken in a trial of Ad26.COV2.S vaccine versus placebo. The CDR3 region is CASSLAGDHEQYF. The CDR3 nucleotides read TGTGCCAGCAGCTTAGCAGGCGACCACGAGCAGTACTTC.